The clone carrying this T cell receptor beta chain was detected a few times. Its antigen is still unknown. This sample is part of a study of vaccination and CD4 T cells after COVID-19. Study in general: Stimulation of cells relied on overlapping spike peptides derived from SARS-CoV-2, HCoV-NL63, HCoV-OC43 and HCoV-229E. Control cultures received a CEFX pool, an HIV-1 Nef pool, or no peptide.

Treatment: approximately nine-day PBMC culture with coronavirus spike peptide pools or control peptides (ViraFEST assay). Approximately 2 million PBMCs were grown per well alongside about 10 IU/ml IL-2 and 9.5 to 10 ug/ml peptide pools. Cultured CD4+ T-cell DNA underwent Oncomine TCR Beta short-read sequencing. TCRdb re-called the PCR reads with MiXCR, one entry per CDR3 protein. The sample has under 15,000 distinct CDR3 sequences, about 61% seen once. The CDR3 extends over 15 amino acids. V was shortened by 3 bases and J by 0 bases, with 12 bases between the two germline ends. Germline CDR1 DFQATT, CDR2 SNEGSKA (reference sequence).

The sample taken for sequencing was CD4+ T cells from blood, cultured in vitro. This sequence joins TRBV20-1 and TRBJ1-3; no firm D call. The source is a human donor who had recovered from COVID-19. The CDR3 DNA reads TGCAGTGCTAGGATCGAAGAGGGCTCTGGAAACACCATATATTTT. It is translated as CSARIEEGSGNTIYF.